These T cell receptor beta chains were read from a single sample in a study of cytomegalovirus exposure and HLA in healthy donors. TCRdb's table, derived via immunoSEQ multiplex PCR, lists solely in-frame clones and lacks some. The sample includes roughly 180,000 clones, roughly 73% of them seen just once. Sequencing used PBMCs. These receptors came from a woman aged 40 to 50 in good health and CMV-seropositive. Both conserved end residues are part of each CDR3. The order of the fields is J gene, D gene, clone size, V gene, CDR3 length, CDR3 protein, CDR3 DNA. D genes are given only for firm matches. Size tells how often a clone was seen (once, few, many) or the class of an expanded clone, and some rows leave it out.

TRBJ1-4	NA	NA	TRBV6-1	15	CASSRDPGGSEKLFF	TGTGCCAGCAGTAGGGACCCCGGGGGAAGTGAAAAACTGTTTTTT
TRBJ2-7	TRBD1	few	TRBV9	15	CASSADRGRLDEQYF	TGTGCCAGCAGCGCGGACAGGGGGCGTCTGGACGAGCAGTACTTC
TRBJ1-1	NA	NA	TRBV7-3	13	CASSFGARTEAFF	TGTGCCAGCAGCTTTGGGGCTCGAACTGAAGCTTTCTTT
TRBJ1-5	TRBD1	NA	TRBV19	18	CASSRPGQIYDGNQPQHF	TGTGCCAGTAGTCGCCCGGGACAGATTTATGACGGCAATCAGCCCCAGCATTTT
TRBJ1-1	NA	NA	TRBV7-9	14	CASSLGGLGTEAFF	TGTGCCAGCAGCTTAGGAGGGCTAGGCACTGAAGCTTTCTTT
TRBJ2-7	NA	NA	TRBV25-1	13	CASSEPGFYEQYF	TGTGCCAGCAGTGAACCGGGGTTCTACGAGCAGTACTTC
TRBJ1-2	TRBD1	NA	TRBV5-8	13	CASSWDREGGYTF	TGTGCCAGCAGCTGGGACAGGGAAGGCGGCTACACCTTC
TRBJ2-2	TRBD1	once	TRBV27	16	CASSFWDRGNTGELFF	TGTGCCAGCAGTTTTTGGGACAGGGGGAACACCGGGGAGCTGTTTTTT
TRBJ2-7	NA	NA	TRBV19	15	CASSITPTGTYEQYF	TGTGCCAGTAGTATAACCCCCACAGGGACCTACGAGCAGTACTTC
TRBJ2-5	NA	NA	TRBV6-5	13	CASSYGAGETQYF	TGTGCCAGCAGTTACGGGGCCGGAGAGACCCAGTACTTC
TRBJ1-3	NA	NA	TRBV13	15	CASARGRVAGNTIYF	TGTGCCAGCGCGAGGGGGAGGGTGGCTGGAAACACCATATATTTT
TRBJ1-6	NA	NA	TRBV2	9	CASSSPLHF	TGTGCCAGTTCGTCACCCCTCCACTTT
TRBJ2-2	NA	NA	TRBV18	14	CASSPGQNTGELFF	TGTGCCAGCTCACCAGGACAGAACACCGGGGAGCTGTTTTTT
TRBJ1-4	NA	NA	TRBV28	14	CASSFLGGNEKLFF	TGTGCCAGCAGTTTTCTGGGCGGGAATGAAAAACTGTTTTTT
TRBJ2-7	TRBD1	NA	TRBV5-1	14	CASSLGGTGYEQYF	TGCGCCAGCAGCTTGGGTGGGACAGGGTACGAGCAGTACTTC
TRBJ1-2	NA	NA	TRBV5-4	13	CASSLAGMDGYTF	TGTGCCAGCAGCTTGGCAGGGATGGATGGCTACACCTTC
TRBJ1-6	TRBD1	NA	TRBV2	15	CASRTGTGSNSPLHF	TGTGCCAGCAGAACCGGGACAGGGAGTAATTCACCCCTCCACTTT
TRBJ1-4	NA	NA	TRBV5-1	16	CASSLGQGATNEKLFF	TGCGCCAGCAGCTTGGGGCAGGGCGCAACTAATGAAAAACTGTTTTTT
TRBJ2-7	NA	NA	TRBV30	13	CAWSSYSPYEQYF	TGTGCCTGGAGTTCCTATTCTCCCTACGAGCAGTACTTC
TRBJ2-7	NA	NA	TRBV15	14	CATSRERAGYEQYF	TGTGCCACCAGCAGAGAGAGGGCTGGCTACGAGCAGTACTTC
TRBJ2-7	NA	NA	TRBV9	14	CASSATLGPYEQYF	TGTGCCAGCAGCGCAACACTAGGTCCCTACGAGCAGTACTTC